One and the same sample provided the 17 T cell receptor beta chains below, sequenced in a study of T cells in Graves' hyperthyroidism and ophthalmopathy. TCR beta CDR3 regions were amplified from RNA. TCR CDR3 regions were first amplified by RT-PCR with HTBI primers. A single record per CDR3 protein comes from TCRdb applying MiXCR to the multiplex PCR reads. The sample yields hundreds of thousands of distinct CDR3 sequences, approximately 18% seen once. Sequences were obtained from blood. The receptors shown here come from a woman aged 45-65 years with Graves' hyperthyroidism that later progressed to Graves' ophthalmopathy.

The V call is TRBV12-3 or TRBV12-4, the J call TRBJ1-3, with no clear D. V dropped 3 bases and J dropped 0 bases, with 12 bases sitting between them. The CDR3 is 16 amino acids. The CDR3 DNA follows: TGTGCCAGCAGTTTTTGGTTTGAACTCTCTGGAAACACCATATATTTT. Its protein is CASSFWFELSGNTIYF.

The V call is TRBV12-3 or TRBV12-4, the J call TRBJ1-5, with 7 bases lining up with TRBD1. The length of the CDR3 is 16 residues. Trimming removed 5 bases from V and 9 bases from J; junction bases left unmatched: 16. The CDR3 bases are TGTGCCAGCAGTCGGGAGGGACAGCCCCCAAAGCGGCCCCAGCATTTT. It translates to CASSREGQPPKRPQHF.

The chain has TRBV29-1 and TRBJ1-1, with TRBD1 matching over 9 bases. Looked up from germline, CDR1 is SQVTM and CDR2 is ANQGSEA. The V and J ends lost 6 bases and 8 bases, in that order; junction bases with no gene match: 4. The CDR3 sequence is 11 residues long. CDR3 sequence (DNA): TGCAGCGTCACACAGGGGGCCGAAGCTTTCTTT. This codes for CSVTQGAEAFF.

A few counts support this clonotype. CDR3 sequence: CASSQATRPSYNEQFF. DNA for the CDR3: TGTGCCAGCAGCCAAGCGACCAGGCCCTCCTACAATGAGCAGTTCTTC. The chain uses TRBV14 and TRBJ2-1; the D is unclear. This CDR3 is 16 amino acids long. Trimming stripped 1 base from V and 0 bases from J, with 10 bases between. Germline CDR1 SGHDN, CDR2 FVKESK. Based on the CDR3 plus reference TRBV14 and TRBJ2-1, the full variable domain is EAGVTQFPSHSVIEKGQTVTLRCDPISGHDNLYWYRRVMGKEIKFLLHFVKESKQDESGMPNNRFLAERTGGTYSTLKVQPAELEDSGVYFCASSQATRPSYNEQFFGPGTRLTVL.

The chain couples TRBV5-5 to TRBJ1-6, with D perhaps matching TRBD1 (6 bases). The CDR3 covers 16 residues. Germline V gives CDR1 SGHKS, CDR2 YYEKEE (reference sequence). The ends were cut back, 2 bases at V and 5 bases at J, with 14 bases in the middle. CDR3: CASSFSGQLDNSPLHF. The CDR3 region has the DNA TGTGCCAGCAGCTTTAGTGGACAGCTCGATAATTCACCCCTCCACTTT.

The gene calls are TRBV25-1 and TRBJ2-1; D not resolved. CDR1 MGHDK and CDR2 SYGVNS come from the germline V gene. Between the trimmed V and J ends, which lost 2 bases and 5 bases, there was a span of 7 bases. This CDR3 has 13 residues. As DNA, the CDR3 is TGTGCCAGCAGTGAAAGCCCACACAATGAGCAGTTCTTC. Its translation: CASSESPHNEQFF.

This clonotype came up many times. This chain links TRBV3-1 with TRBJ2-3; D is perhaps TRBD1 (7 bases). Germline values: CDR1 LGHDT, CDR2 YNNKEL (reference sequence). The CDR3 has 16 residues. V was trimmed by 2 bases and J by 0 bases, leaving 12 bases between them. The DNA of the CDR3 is TGTGCCAGCAGCCAACCAGGGGGGCGCAGCACAGATACGCAGTATTTT. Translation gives CASSQPGGRSTDTQYF.

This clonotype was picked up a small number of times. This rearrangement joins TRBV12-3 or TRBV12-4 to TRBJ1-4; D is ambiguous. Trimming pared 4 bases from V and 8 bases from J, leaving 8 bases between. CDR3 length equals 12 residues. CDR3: CASSYHGEKLFF. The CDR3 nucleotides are TGTGCCAGCAGTTACCACGGGGAAAAACTGTTTTTT.

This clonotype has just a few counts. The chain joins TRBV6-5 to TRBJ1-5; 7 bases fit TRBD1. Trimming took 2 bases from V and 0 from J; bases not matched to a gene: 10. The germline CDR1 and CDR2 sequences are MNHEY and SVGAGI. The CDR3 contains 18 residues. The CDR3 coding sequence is TGTGCCAGCAGTTACAGGGGGCAACAGGTGTCTAGCAATCAGCCCCAGCATTTT. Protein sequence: CASSYRGQQVSSNQPQHF.

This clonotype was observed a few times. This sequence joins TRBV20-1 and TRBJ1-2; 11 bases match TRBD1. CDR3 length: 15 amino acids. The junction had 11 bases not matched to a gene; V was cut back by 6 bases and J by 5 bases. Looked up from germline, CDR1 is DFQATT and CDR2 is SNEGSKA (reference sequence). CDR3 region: CSAPIGQGAFYGYTF. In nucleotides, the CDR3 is TGCAGTGCCCCGATTGGACAGGGGGCTTTTTATGGCTACACCTTC.

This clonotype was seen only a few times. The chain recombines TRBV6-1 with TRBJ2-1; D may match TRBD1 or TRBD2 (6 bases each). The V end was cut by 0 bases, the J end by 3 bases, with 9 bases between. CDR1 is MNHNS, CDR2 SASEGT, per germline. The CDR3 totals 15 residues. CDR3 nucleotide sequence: TGTGCCAGCAGTGAAGCGGGGGGCCGCTACAATGAGCAGTTCTTC. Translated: CASSEAGGRYNEQFF.

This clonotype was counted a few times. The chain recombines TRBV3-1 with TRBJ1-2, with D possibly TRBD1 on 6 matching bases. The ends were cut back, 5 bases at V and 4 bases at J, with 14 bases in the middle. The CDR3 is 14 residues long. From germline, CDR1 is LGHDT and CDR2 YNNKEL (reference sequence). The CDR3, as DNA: TGTGCCAGCAGCTACAGGGTTATGGGCTATGGCTACACCTTC. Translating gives CASSYRVMGYGYTF.

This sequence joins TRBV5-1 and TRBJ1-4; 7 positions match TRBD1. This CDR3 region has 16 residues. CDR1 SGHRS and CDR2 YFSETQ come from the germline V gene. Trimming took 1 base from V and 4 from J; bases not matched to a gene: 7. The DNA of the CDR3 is TGCGCCAGCAGCTTGATGAGGGGGCTGGATAATGAAAAACTGTTTTTT. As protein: CASSLMRGLDNEKLFF.

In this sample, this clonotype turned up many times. CDR3 residues: CASSGPGTGIANEKLFF. The CDR3 region has the DNA TGTGCCAGCAGCGGTCCCGGGACAGGGATAGCTAATGAAAAACTGTTTTTT. The chain joins TRBV12-3 or TRBV12-4 to TRBJ1-4; the match to TRBD1 covers 9 bases. This CDR3 is 17 amino acids long. Unmatched junction bases numbered 11, after V lost 6 bases and J lost 3 bases.

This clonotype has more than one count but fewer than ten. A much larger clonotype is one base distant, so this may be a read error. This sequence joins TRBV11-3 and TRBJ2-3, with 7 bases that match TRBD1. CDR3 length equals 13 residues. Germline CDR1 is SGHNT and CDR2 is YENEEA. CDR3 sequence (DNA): TGTGCCAGCGGCTTAGGGACAGCAGATACGCAGTATTTT. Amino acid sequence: CASGLGTADTQYF.

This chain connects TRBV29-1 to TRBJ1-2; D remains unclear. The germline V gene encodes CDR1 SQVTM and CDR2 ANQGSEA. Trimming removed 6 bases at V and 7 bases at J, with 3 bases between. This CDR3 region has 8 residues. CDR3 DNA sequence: TGCAGCGTGGGTGGCTACACCTTC. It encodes CSVGGYTF. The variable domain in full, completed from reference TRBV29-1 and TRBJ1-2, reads SAVISQKPSRDICQRGTSLTIQCQVDSQVTMMFWYRQQPGQSLTLIATANQGSEATYESGFVIDKFPISRPNLTFSTLTVSNMSPEDSSIYLCSVGGYTFGSGTRLTVV.

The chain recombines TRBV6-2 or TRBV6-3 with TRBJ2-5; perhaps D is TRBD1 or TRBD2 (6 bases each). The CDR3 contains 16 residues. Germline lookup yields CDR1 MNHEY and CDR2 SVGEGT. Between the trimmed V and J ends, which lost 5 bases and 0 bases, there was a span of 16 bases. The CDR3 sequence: CASSVRPGAYQETQYF. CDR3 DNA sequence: TGTGCCAGCAGTGTTCGTCCGGGGGCGTACCAAGAGACCCAGTACTTC.